These 23 T cell receptor beta chains came from one sample sequenced in a study of shared clonotypes between healthy human individuals. The method was immunoSEQ multiplex PCR; TCRdb's version includes in-frame clones alone and lacks a portion of them. The repertoire includes hundreds of thousands of clones, 70% to 80% of them detected once, and approximately 12% sits in the top ten. The sample taken for sequencing was PBMCs. These receptors were collected from a woman in her thirties or forties in good health. Some clones in this sample may be carry-over from other donors' samples.

In its sample, this clone was seen a few times. The chain employs TRBV4-2 and TRBJ2-6; 9 bases map to TRBD1. V lost 2 bases, J lost 2 bases, and 10 bases stayed unmatched. The CDR3 is 19 amino acids. From germline, CDR1 is LGHNA and CDR2 YNFKEQ. CDR3 nucleotides: TGTGCCAGCAGCCAACCGGGACAGGGTGGCCTCCCTGGGGCCAACGTCCTGACTTTC. Its translation: CASSQPGQGGLPGANVLTF.

The CDR3 bases are TGCGCCAGCGGGATAGCGGGAGGTCGAGAGACCCAGTACTTC. Translated, it gives CASGIAGGRETQYF. The chain is built from TRBV5-1 and TRBJ2-5, with 10 bases matching TRBD2. V was clipped by 7 bases and J by 4 bases; unmatched bases: 7. The CDR3 covers 14 residues. From germline, CDR1 is SGHRS and CDR2 YFSETQ.

This clone was counted once. The germline gene is not matched at one end of the junction; a read error may be the cause. The V call is TRBV29-1, the J call TRBJ2-7; D possibly matches TRBD1 or TRBD2 (6 bases each). Germline V gives CDR1 SQVTM, CDR2 ANQGSEA. The CDR3 consists of 13 residues. Here the CDR3 DNA reads TGCGGCGTTGTCCGGGGGCCTGCAGGGGAGCAGTACTTC. This codes for CGVVRGPAGEQYF.

The chain has TRBV7-2 and TRBJ2-7; no reliable D call. V was cut by 5 bases and J by 4 bases, with 12 bases left in between. The length of the CDR3 is 13 residues. Germline CDR1 SGHTA, CDR2 FQGNSA. CDR3 protein: CASSPRVSYEQYF. The CDR3 coding sequence is TGTGCCAGCAGCCCGCGTGTCTCGTACGAGCAGTACTTC.

The DNA of the CDR3 is TGTGCCAGCACCGGACAGCTACAAGAGACCCAGTACTTC. Amino acids: CASTGQLQETQYF. V is TRBV2 and J is TRBJ2-5; a possible D gene is TRBD1 (6 bases). In germline, CDR1 is SNHLY, CDR2 FYNNEI. This CDR3 is 13 amino acids long. Trimming took 7 bases from V and 2 from J, leaving 11 bases between them.

J is TRBJ2-1 and V is TRBV30; D could derive from TRBD1 or TRBD2 (6 bases each). CDR3 length: 17 residues. V was shortened by 3 bases and J by 6 bases, with 24 bases between the two germline ends. CDR1 is GTSNPN and CDR2 is SVGIG in the germline V gene (reference sequence). The CDR3, as DNA: TGTGCCTGGAGGAGTTTAGGGGGGAGAAGGTTCGGCAATGAGCAGTTCTTC. As protein: CAWRSLGGRRFGNEQFF.

V is TRBV9 and J is TRBJ2-1, with TRBD2 as a possible D gene (6 bases). The CDR3 has 14 residues. V lost 5 bases and J 6 bases, leaving 15 bases between the germline ends. From germline, CDR1 is SGDLS and CDR2 YYNGEE. CDR3 nucleotide sequence: TGTGCCAGCAGTCCACCCGGAGGGCTCAATGAGCAGTTCTTC. Translation: CASSPPGGLNEQFF.

The J gene is TRBJ1-5, the V gene TRBV5-1, with a tentative D call TRBD1 (6 bases). V lost 0 bases and J lost 5, with 12 bases in between. Germline loops: CDR1 SGHRS, CDR2 YFSETQ. CDR3 length equals 15 residues. CDR3 sequence reads: CASSLGLGADQPQHF. In DNA form, the CDR3 reads TGCGCCAGCAGCTTGGGTCTGGGGGCTGATCAGCCCCAGCATTTT.

This clone was seen more than once but under ten times. The J gene is TRBJ1-5, the V gene TRBV19; D not certain. With 7 bases removed from V and 7 bases from J, the gap between germline ends came to 14 bases. Germline V lookup: CDR1 LNHDA, CDR2 SQIVND (reference sequence). CDR3 length equals 13 residues. The CDR3 DNA reads TGTGCCAGTAAGGGCAGGCCGGAGCAGCCCCAGCATTTT. This translates into CASKGRPEQPQHF.

The genes are TRBV27 and TRBJ2-2; 8 bases match TRBD2. J was trimmed by 7 bases and V by 7 bases; bases with no gene match: 14. Germline V gives CDR1 MNHEY, CDR2 SMNVEV (reference sequence). The CDR3 runs to 16 residues. The CDR3 here is CASKFSAGAIGGELFF. The CDR3 DNA reads as TGTGCCAGCAAGTTTTCAGCGGGAGCAATAGGCGGGGAGCTGTTTTTT.

The chain combines TRBV7-3 with TRBJ1-1; D call uncertain. Germline V lookup: CDR1 SGHTA, CDR2 FQGTGA. The CDR3 has 13 residues. V was cut by 4 bases and J by 1 base, with 7 bases left in between. This CDR3 reads CASSSEGNTEAFF. The CDR3, as DNA: TGTGCCAGCAGCTCAGAGGGGAACACTGAAGCTTTCTTT. Full variable domain (remainder filled in from reference TRBV7-3 and TRBJ1-1): GAGVSQTPSNKVTEKGKYVELRCDPISGHTALYWYRQSLGQGPEFLIYFQGTGAADDSGLPNDRFFAVRPEGSVSTLKIQRTERGDSAVYLCASSSEGNTEAFFGQGTRLTVV.

This chain uses TRBV11-2 with TRBJ2-1; tentatively, D is TRBD1 (6 bases). V lost 2 bases to trimming and J lost 2 bases, with 13 bases between them. The CDR3 contains 16 residues. Germline loops: CDR1 SGHAT, CDR2 FQNNGV. CDR3 DNA sequence: TGTGCCAGCAGCTTACAGGAGACAGGTGCCTACAATGAGCAGTTCTTC. Protein: CASSLQETGAYNEQFF.

CDR3 bases: TGTGCCAGCTGGCAGTTCACTGAAGCTTTCTTT. Its protein is CASWQFTEAFF. V is TRBV6-5 and J is TRBJ1-1, with D unresolved. The germline V gene encodes CDR1 MNHEY and CDR2 SVGAGI. This CDR3 has 11 amino acids. Trimming pared 8 bases from V and 4 bases from J, leaving 8 bases between.

The chain combines TRBV30 with TRBJ1-2; 7 bases map to TRBD1. With 0 bases clipped from V and 8 bases from J, the junction kept 3 bases outside the gene matches. In germline, CDR1 is GTSNPN, CDR2 SVGIG (reference sequence). The CDR3 is 12 residues long. Here the CDR3 DNA reads TGTGCCTGGAGTGTCGACAGGGTAGGCTACACCTTC. Translated: CAWSVDRVGYTF.

The V call is TRBV7-9, the J call TRBJ1-1; D unresolved. With 1 base removed from V and 8 bases from J, the gap between germline ends came to 5 bases. From germline, CDR1 is SEHNR and CDR2 FQNEAQ (reference sequence). The CDR3 length is 11 residues. The chain's CDR3 is CASSLVPEAFF. DNA of the CDR3: TGTGCCAGCAGCTTAGTGCCGGAAGCTTTCTTT.

Many counts were recorded for this clone. This chain joins TRBV10-1 and TRBJ2-7, with D possibly being TRBD2 (6 bases). The CDR3 runs to 14 residues. Germline values: CDR1 WNHNN, CDR2 SYGVQD (reference sequence). Trimming cost V 8 bases and J 6 bases, with 20 bases left between them. The DNA for the CDR3 is TGCGCCAGCCGGATAGGTCAGGGAGGAGGCGAGCAGTACTTC. Residues: CASRIGQGGGEQYF.

The V call is TRBV2, the J call TRBJ1-1, with 8 bases identical to TRBD1. The CDR3 runs to 14 residues. In germline, CDR1 is SNHLY, CDR2 FYNNEI. V trimming: 6 bases; J trimming: 5 bases; junction bases outside the gene matches: 8. The CDR3 nucleotides read TGTGCCAGCAGGAGGGGACAGGCCGATACTGAAGCTTTCTTT. This gives the protein CASRRGQADTEAFF.

The chain carries TRBV29-1 and TRBJ1-4, with 7 bases fitting TRBD1. CDR3 size: 14 residues. The V and J ends lost 4 bases and 5 bases, in that order; junction bases with no gene match: 7. CDR1 and CDR2 (germline): SQVTM, ANQGSEA. This CDR3 is CSVGRGQLNEKLFF. The CDR3 nucleotides read TGCAGCGTTGGAAGGGGACAGCTAAATGAAAAACTGTTTTTT.

The rearrangement joins TRBV29-1 to TRBJ1-2; 7 nucleotides agree with TRBD1. CDR3 length: 12 amino acids. CDR1 is SQVTM and CDR2 is ANQGSEA in the germline V gene. V was clipped by 7 bases and J by 4 bases; unmatched bases: 6. For the CDR3, the DNA is TGCAGCGCTACAGGGGTATTCTATGGCTACACCTTC. Amino acids: CSATGVFYGYTF.

This clone was observed a single time. The V call is TRBV9, the J call TRBJ2-1; D possibly corresponds to TRBD2 (6 bases). Trimming left V 0 bases short and J 0 bases short, with 19 bases between. The CDR3 covers 19 residues. CDR1 SGDLS and CDR2 YYNGEE come from the germline V gene. This chain's CDR3 is CASSVAVGGVGSSYNEQFF. DNA for the CDR3: TGTGCCAGCAGCGTAGCCGTCGGGGGTGTCGGTAGCTCCTACAATGAGCAGTTCTTC.

This chain uses TRBV5-1 with TRBJ1-1, with unresolved D. The length of the CDR3 is 12 residues. Trimming took off 7 bases at V and 6 bases at J, with 13 bases between the two ends. Germline CDR1 is SGHRS and CDR2 is YFSETQ. CDR3 residues: CASAGVQAEAFF. CDR3 DNA sequence: TGCGCCAGCGCTGGGGTACAAGCTGAAGCTTTCTTT. The entire variable domain, with the rest obtained from reference TRBV5-1 and TRBJ1-1, is as follows: KAGVTQTPRYLIKTRGQQVTLSCSPISGHRSVSWYQQTPGQGLQFLFEYFSETQRNKGNFPGRFSGRQFSNSRSEMNVSTLELGDSALYLCASAGVQAEAFFGQGTRLTVV.

The chain joins TRBV5-5 to TRBJ1-3; no clear D gene. Germline values: CDR1 SGHKS, CDR2 YYEKEE (reference sequence). V lost 2 bases, J lost 4 bases, and 10 bases lay in between. The CDR3 is made up of 14 amino acids. CDR3 sequence (DNA): TGTGCCAGCAGCTTACCAATGGCGGGAAACACCATATATTTT. Its translation is CASSLPMAGNTIYF.

This chain joins TRBV5-1 and TRBJ2-4, with TRBD2 matching 9 bases. This CDR3 has 15 amino acids. The V and J ends lost 0 bases and 8 bases, in that order; junction bases with no gene match: 6. CDR1 and CDR2 (germline): SGHRS, YFSETQ. CDR3 bases: TGCGCCAGCAGCTTGGAAGGCGGGAGGGGGGACATTCAGTACTTC. Residues: CASSLEGGRGDIQYF.